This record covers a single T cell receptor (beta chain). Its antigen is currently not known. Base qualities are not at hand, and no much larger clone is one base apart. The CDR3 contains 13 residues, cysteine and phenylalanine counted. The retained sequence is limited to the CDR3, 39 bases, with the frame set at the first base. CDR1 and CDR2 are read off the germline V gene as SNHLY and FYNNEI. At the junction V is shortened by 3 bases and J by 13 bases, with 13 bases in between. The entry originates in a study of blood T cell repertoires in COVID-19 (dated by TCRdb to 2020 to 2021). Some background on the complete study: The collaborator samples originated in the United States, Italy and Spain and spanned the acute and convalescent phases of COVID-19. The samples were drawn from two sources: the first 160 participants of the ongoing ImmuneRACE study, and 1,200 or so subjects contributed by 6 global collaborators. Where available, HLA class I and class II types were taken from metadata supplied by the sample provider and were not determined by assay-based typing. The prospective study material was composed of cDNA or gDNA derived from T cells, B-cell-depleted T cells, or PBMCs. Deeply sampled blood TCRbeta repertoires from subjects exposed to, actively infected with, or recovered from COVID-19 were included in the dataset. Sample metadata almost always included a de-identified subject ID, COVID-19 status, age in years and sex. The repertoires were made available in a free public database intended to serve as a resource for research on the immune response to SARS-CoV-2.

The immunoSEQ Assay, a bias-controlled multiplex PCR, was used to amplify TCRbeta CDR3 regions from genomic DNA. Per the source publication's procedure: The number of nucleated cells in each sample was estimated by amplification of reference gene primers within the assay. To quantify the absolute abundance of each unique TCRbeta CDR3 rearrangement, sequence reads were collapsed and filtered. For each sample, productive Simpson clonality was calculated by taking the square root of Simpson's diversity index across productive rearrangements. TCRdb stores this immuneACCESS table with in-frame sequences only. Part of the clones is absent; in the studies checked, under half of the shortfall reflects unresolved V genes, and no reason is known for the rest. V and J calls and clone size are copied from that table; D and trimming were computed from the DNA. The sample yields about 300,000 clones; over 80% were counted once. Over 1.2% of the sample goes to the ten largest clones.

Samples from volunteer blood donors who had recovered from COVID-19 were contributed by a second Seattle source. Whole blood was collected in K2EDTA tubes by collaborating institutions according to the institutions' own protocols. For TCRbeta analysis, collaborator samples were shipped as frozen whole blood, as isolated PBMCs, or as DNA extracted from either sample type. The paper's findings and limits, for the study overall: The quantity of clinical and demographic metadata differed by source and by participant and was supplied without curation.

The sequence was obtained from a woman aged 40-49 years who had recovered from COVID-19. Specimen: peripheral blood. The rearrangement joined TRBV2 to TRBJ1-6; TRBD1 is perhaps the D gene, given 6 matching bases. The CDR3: CASSELPGAPLHF. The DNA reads TGTGCCAGCAGTGAGCTCCCAGGGGCTCCCCTCCACTTT.